The 21 T cell receptor beta chains below were found in one sample sequenced in a study of blood T cell repertoires in COVID-19. Data came from immunoSEQ multiplex PCR; TCRdb stores just in-frame clones and leaves some out. Counted here are roughly 200,000 clones, about nine tenths occurring once; the ten biggest clones make up over 3%. Sample: PBMCs or T cells enriched from blood (not recorded which). These receptors were collected from a woman in her thirties or forties with acute COVID-19.

In DNA form, the CDR3 reads TGTGCCAGCAGCCAAGCAGGACAGGGGGTTGGCTATGGCTACACCTTC. Amino acids: CASSQAGQGVGYGYTF. This chain uses TRBV14 with TRBJ1-2; 10 bases are shared with TRBD1. V trimming: 1 base; J trimming: 4 bases; junction bases outside the gene matches: 6. Germline values: CDR1 SGHDN, CDR2 FVKESK. The CDR3 has 16 residues.

The chain employs TRBV10-3 and TRBJ2-3, with D unresolved. The CDR3 contains 12 residues. Deletions cut 8 bases from V and 5 bases from J, with 11 bases between. Germline CDR1 is ENHRY and CDR2 is SYGVKD. CDR3 coding DNA: TGTGCCATCTCGCCAAGAGAAGATACGCAGTATTTT. Translating it yields CAISPREDTQYF.

This sequence joins TRBV9 and TRBJ1-6, with D hard to call. This CDR3 contains 16 residues. V was pared by 0 bases and J by 12 bases, with 19 bases between. Germline V gives CDR1 SGDLS, CDR2 YYNGEE. In nucleotides, the CDR3 is TGTGCCAGCAGCGTAGGGGTGGCGGAGACTCCGGTACCCCTCCACTTT. This translates into CASSVGVAETPVPLHF.

This clone was counted between two and nine times. The chain is built from TRBV11-2 and TRBJ1-2; D uncertain. Trimming took 5 bases from V and 4 from J, leaving 11 bases between them. Germline assignment: CDR1 SGHAT and CDR2 FQNNGV. The CDR3 length is 13 residues. This CDR3 reads CASSPLGSYGYTF. CDR3 nucleotides: TGTGCCAGCAGCCCTCTAGGCAGCTATGGCTACACCTTC.

This chain connects TRBV27 to TRBJ2-7, with D maybe TRBD1 (5 bases). This CDR3 is built from 14 residues. Germline assignment: CDR1 MNHEY and CDR2 SMNVEV (reference sequence). V dropped 5 bases and J dropped 2 bases, with 13 bases sitting between them. The CDR3, as DNA: TGTGCCAGCAGTCCGTCAGGGTTACCCTACGAGCAGTACTTC. Protein product: CASSPSGLPYEQYF.

The chain employs TRBV5-8 and TRBJ1-1, with TRBD1 matching over 7 bases. Germline CDR1 is SGHTS and CDR2 is YDEGEE. The CDR3 runs to 14 residues. Trimming removed 8 bases from V and 5 bases from J; junction bases left unmatched: 12. The CDR3 region has the DNA TGTGCCAGTCGAACCAGGGGGAGTGGGACTGAAGCTTTCTTT. Protein product: CASRTRGSGTEAFF. The complete variable domain, with remaining parts taken from reference TRBV5-8 and TRBJ1-1, reads EAGVTQSPTHLIKTRGQQATLRCSPISGHTSVYWYQQALGLGLQFLLWYDEGEERNRGNFPPRFSGRQFPNYSSELNVNALELEDSALYLCASRTRGSGTEAFFGQGTRLTVV.

V gene TRBV13 combines with J gene TRBJ1-2, with TRBD1 as a possible D gene (6 bases). Trimming took 4 bases from V and 6 from J, leaving 15 bases between them. There are 14 residues in the CDR3. The germline V gene has CDR1 PRHDT and CDR2 FYEKMQ (reference sequence). CDR3 loop: CASSWGRGANGYTF. DNA of the CDR3: TGTGCCAGCAGCTGGGGCCGGGGGGCGAATGGCTACACCTTC.

This clone was counted only a few times. This chain joins TRBV6-1 and TRBJ1-2, with a possible D match to TRBD1 (5 bases). In germline, CDR1 is MNHNS, CDR2 SASEGT. V lost 0 bases and J lost 8, with 19 bases in between. The CDR3 extends over 16 amino acids. The CDR3 loop reads CASSEASRGGREGYTF. CDR3 coding DNA: TGTGCCAGCAGTGAAGCGTCGCGGGGAGGCAGGGAGGGCTACACCTTC.

The gene calls are TRBV4-1 and TRBJ2-5, with TRBD2 matching over 7 bases. From germline, CDR1 is MGHRA and CDR2 YSYEKL. V trimming: 1 base; J trimming: 5 bases; junction bases outside the gene matches: 4. CDR3 length: 14 amino acids. This CDR3 reads CASSQVTSWETQYF. CDR3 coding DNA: TGCGCCAGCAGCCAAGTGACTAGCTGGGAGACCCAGTACTTC.

J is TRBJ1-2 and V is TRBV25-1, with 8 bases identical to TRBD1. This CDR3 is 13 amino acids long. With V trimmed by 7 bases and J by 7 bases, 8 bases remained unmatched. Germline CDR1 is MGHDK and CDR2 is SYGVNS. The CDR3 region is CASTGTGGLGYTF. For the CDR3, the DNA is TGTGCCAGCACGGGAACAGGGGGACTTGGCTACACCTTC.

In DNA form, the CDR3 reads TGCGCCAGCAGCCAAACAATCAGGGGGGGACAGGGTATTGGTTCACCCCTCCACTTT. It codes for CASSQTIRGGQGIGSPLHF. The chain employs TRBV4-1 and TRBJ1-6; TRBD1 agrees at 9 bases. The ends lost 2 bases at V and 9 bases at J; junction bases unmatched: 17. This CDR3 contains 19 residues. Per germline, CDR1 MGHRA and CDR2 YSYEKL.

J is TRBJ1-5 and V is TRBV19; no firm D call. CDR3 length: 16 residues. V lost 5 bases and J 3 bases, leaving 17 bases between the germline ends. Germline V gene sequence: CDR1 LNHDA, CDR2 SQIVND (reference sequence). The DNA for the CDR3 is TGTGCCAGTAGTCTCATGGGCATTTATGACAATCAGCCCCAGCATTTT. It codes for CASSLMGIYDNQPQHF.

The rearrangement uses TRBV7-3 and TRBJ1-3; possible D gene TRBD1, 5 bases. This CDR3 is built from 15 residues. Germline V lookup: CDR1 SGHTA, CDR2 FQGTGA. V shed 0 bases and J shed 8 bases, with 14 bases lying between them. CDR3 sequence reads: CASSLTGQGRDTIYF. The CDR3 DNA sequence: TGTGCCAGCAGCTTAACCGGCCAGGGTAGGGACACCATATATTTT. The complete variable domain, with remaining parts taken from reference TRBV7-3 and TRBJ1-3, reads GAGVSQTPSNKVTEKGKYVELRCDPISGHTALYWYRQSLGQGPEFLIYFQGTGAADDSGLPNDRFFAVRPEGSVSTLKIQRTERGDSAVYLCASSLTGQGRDTIYFGEGSWLTVV.

This sequence joins TRBV18 and TRBJ1-1, with D perhaps TRBD1 (5 bases). CDR3 length: 13 residues. Trimming pared 2 bases from V and 6 bases from J, leaving 10 bases between. The germline gives CDR1 KGHSH, CDR2 LQKENI. As DNA, the CDR3 is TGTGCCAGCTCACCAAAAAGGGACTCTGAAGCTTTCTTT. Translation: CASSPKRDSEAFF.

The V call is TRBV10-2, the J call TRBJ1-2, with no clear D. CDR3 length: 13 amino acids. V lost 7 bases to trimming and J lost 0 bases, with 9 bases between them. Germline values: CDR1 WSHSY, CDR2 SAAADI. The CDR3 reads CASMMAANYGYTF. The DNA of the CDR3 is TGCGCCAGCATGATGGCCGCTAACTATGGCTACACCTTC.

The chain combines TRBV11-2 with TRBJ1-2; TRBD1 matches 7 bases. The CDR3 totals 14 residues. Per the germline V gene, CDR1 is SGHAT and CDR2 is FQNNGV. Trimming took 10 bases from V and 4 from J; bases not matched to a gene: 12. For the CDR3, the DNA is TGTGCCACCGGAAACAGGGGAGTGGGCTATGGCTACACCTTC. Translation gives CATGNRGVGYGYTF.

The chain has TRBV4-2 and TRBJ1-5; D uncertain. CDR3 length equals 16 residues. V was shortened by 0 bases and J by 7 bases, with 16 bases between the two germline ends. The germline V gene encodes CDR1 LGHNA and CDR2 YNFKEQ. DNA for the CDR3: TGTGCCAGCAGCCAAGAGGGAAACAGCGCGGGGCAGCCCCAGCATTTT. As protein: CASSQEGNSAGQPQHF.

V gene TRBV5-1 combines with J gene TRBJ1-3, with D unresolved. Per the germline V gene, CDR1 is SGHRS and CDR2 is YFSETQ. The CDR3 has 15 residues. Trimming left V 1 base short and J 3 bases short, with 11 bases between. The CDR3 bases are TGCGCCAGCAGCTTGCCAGGAAAGAGTGGAAACACCATATATTTT. It codes for CASSLPGKSGNTIYF.

The CDR3 DNA follows: TGTGCCAGCAGCTTAAAACTAGCGGGGGGTCAAGAGACCCAGTACTTC. Its protein is CASSLKLAGGQETQYF. This chain joins TRBV7-9 and TRBJ2-5; 12 nucleotides agree with TRBD2. Trimming took 2 bases from V and 2 from J; bases not matched to a gene: 3. Germline V gene lookup returns CDR1 SEHNR and CDR2 FQNEAQ (reference sequence). This CDR3 region has 16 residues.

The J gene is TRBJ1-1, the V gene TRBV7-9; 7 bases are a match to TRBD1. The CDR3 runs 12 residues. Germline V lookup: CDR1 SEHNR, CDR2 FQNEAQ (reference sequence). The junction had 3 bases not matched to a gene; V was cut back by 4 bases and J by 7 bases. CDR3 sequence reads: CASSSQGGEAFF. CDR3 coding DNA: TGTGCCAGCAGCTCCCAGGGGGGTGAAGCTTTCTTT.

This chain joins TRBV3-1 (or the pseudogene TRBV3-2) and TRBJ1-6, with D uncertain. The CDR3 is 15 amino acids. Germline-derived CDR1 and CDR2 are LGHDT and YNNKEL (reference sequence). The V gene lost 1 base and the J gene lost 0 bases, with 4 bases spanning the gap. CDR3 sequence (DNA): TGTGCCAGCAGCCAAGGGAGCTCCTATAATTCACCCCTCCACTTT. This sequence encodes CASSQGSSYNSPLHF.